A selection of T cell receptor beta chains follows, all from one sample in a study of radiation and T cells in renal cell carcinoma. The method was immunoSEQ multiplex PCR; TCRdb's version includes in-frame clones alone and lacks a portion of them. The sample carries 110,000 to 150,000 clones, less than 85% recorded once. The sample consisted of blood, taken from a patient whose treatment included radiotherapy and nephrectomy. Receptors were obtained from a woman in her forties or fifties with renal cell carcinoma. The CDR3 runs from the conserved cysteine through the conserved F or W. A D gene is named only where the DNA matches it firmly. Size tells how often a clone was seen (once, few, many) or the class of an expanded clone, and some rows leave it out.

j_call d_call clone_size v_call cdr3_aa cdr3_nt
TRBJ1-1 - - TRBV5-1 CASSLNPEMNTEAFF TGCGCCAGCAGCTTGAATCCGGAGATGAACACTGAAGCTTTCTTT
TRBJ1-1 - few TRBV9 CASSASGNTEAFF TGTGCCAGCAGCGCAAGTGGAAACACTGAAGCTTTCTTT
TRBJ2-2 - - TRBV18 CASSLASDTGELFF TGTGCCAGCTCACTGGCTAGCGACACCGGGGAGCTGTTTTTT
TRBJ2-5 - - TRBV6-5 CASSYNRGIQETQYF TGTGCCAGCAGTTACAATCGGGGGATACAAGAGACCCAGTACTTC
TRBJ2-4 - - TRBV25-1 CASSESRTEVAKNIQYF TGTGCCAGCAGTGAATCCAGAACCGAAGTAGCCAAAAACATTCAGTACTTC
TRBJ1-1 - - TRBV7-2 CASSLERGNPLAFF TGTGCCAGCAGCTTAGAACGGGGCAATCCTCTAGCTTTCTTT
TRBJ1-2 TRBD1 - TRBV10-1 CASSDGTDYGYTF TGCGCCAGCAGTGATGGGACAGATTATGGCTACACCTTC
TRBJ1-2 - - TRBV6-4 CASSKDTASDGYTF TGTGCCAGCAGTAAGGACACGGCCTCCGATGGCTACACCTTC
TRBJ1-4 - once TRBV7-8 CASSLAAKGGEKLFF TGTGCCAGCAGCTTAGCCGCTAAGGGGGGTGAAAAACTGTTTTTT
TRBJ2-3 - - TRBV7-2 CASSPSRALADTQYF TGTGCCAGCAGCCCGAGCAGGGCGTTGGCAGATACGCAGTATTTT
TRBJ2-7 TRBD2 - TRBV10-1 CASSQRLAGTYEQYF TGCGCCAGCAGTCAAAGACTAGCGGGTACCTACGAGCAGTACTTC